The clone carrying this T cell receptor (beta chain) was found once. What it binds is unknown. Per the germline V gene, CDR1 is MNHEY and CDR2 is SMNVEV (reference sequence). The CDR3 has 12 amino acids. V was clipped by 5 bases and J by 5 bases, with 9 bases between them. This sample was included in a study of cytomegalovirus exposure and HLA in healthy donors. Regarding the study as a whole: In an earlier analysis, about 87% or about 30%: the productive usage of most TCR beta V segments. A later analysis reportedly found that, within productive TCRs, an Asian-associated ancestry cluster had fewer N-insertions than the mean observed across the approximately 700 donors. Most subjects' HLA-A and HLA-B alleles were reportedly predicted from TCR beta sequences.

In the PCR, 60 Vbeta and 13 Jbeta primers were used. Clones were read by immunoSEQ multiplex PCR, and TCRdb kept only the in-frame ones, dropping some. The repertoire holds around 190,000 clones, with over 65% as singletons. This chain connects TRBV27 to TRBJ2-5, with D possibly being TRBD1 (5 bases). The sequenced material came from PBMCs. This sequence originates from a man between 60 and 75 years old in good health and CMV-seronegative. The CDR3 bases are TGTGCCAGCAGTACCTCAGGGGAGACCCAGTACTTC. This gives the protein CASSTSGETQYF.